The 11 T cell receptor beta chains below all came from one sample that was sequenced in a study of CD4+ T cells in melanoma. Profiled with immunoSEQ multiplex PCR; TCRdb holds only in-frame clones, not every one. The sample carries some 47,000 clones, nearly 90% recorded once. Input material: peripheral blood. Receptors were obtained from a human donor with melanoma.

This chain joins TRBV14 and TRBJ2-2; a possible D gene is TRBD1 (5 bases). Deletions cut 1 base from V and 4 bases from J, with 7 bases between. CDR1 and CDR2 from the germline V gene are SGHDN and FVKESK. The CDR3 is made up of 14 amino acids. As DNA, the CDR3 is TGTGCCAGCAGCCAAGTAGGGGTCACCGGGGAGCTGTTTTTT. Translating gives CASSQVGVTGELFF.

The V and J genes are TRBV7-2 and TRBJ2-3; D ambiguous. The V end was cut by 4 bases, the J end by 0 bases, with 8 bases between. CDR1 is SGHTA, CDR2 FQGNSA, per germline. The CDR3 spans 14 residues. CDR3 amino acids: CASSSTYSTDTQYF. DNA of the CDR3: TGTGCCAGCAGCTCGACCTATAGCACAGATACGCAGTATTTT.

The chain links TRBV7-9 to TRBJ2-6; 8 bases map to TRBD1. The germline V gene encodes CDR1 SEHNR and CDR2 FQNEAQ (reference sequence). This CDR3 is built from 15 residues. The CDR3 sequence: CAGRQGIAGANVLTF. CDR3 DNA sequence: TGTGCTGGTCGACAGGGGATCGCTGGGGCCAACGTCCTGACTTTC. The complete variable domain, with remaining parts taken from reference TRBV7-9 and TRBJ2-6, reads DTGVSQNPRHKITKRGQNVTFRCDPISEHNRLYWYRQTLGQGPEFLTYFQNEAQLEKSRLLSDRFSAERPKGSFSTLEIQRTEQGDSAMYLCAGRQGIAGANVLTFGAGSRLTVL.

The V gene is TRBV7-3, the J gene TRBJ2-3; 7 bases align to TRBD2. Germline V lookup: CDR1 SGHTA, CDR2 FQGTGA. V lost 6 bases, J lost 5 bases, and 5 bases stayed unmatched. This CDR3 has 13 residues. The CDR3 DNA reads TGTGCCAGCAGTTTGGGGGGGATAGATACGCAGTATTTT. The encoded protein is CASSLGGIDTQYF.

The rearrangement links TRBV29-1 to TRBJ1-1; D unclear. The CDR3 is 10 amino acids. Germline V gene lookup returns CDR1 SQVTM and CDR2 ANQGSEA. The V end was cut by 5 bases, the J end by 7 bases, with 8 bases between. The CDR3 here is CSVLTGEAFF. In nucleotides, the CDR3 is TGCAGCGTTTTAACGGGTGAAGCTTTCTTT.

The chain is built from TRBV6-6 and TRBJ1-2, with D hard to call. This CDR3 contains 15 residues. V lost 6 bases and J 8 bases, leaving 22 bases between the germline ends. The germline V gene has CDR1 MNHNY and CDR2 SVGAGI (reference sequence). CDR3 coding DNA: TGTGCCAGCAGCAACGTGGGCAGATCCCTTGGGGGCTACACCTTC. Protein: CASSNVGRSLGGYTF.

This chain uses TRBV9 with TRBJ2-5; tentatively, D is TRBD1 (6 bases). Near its end, the DNA agrees better with TRBJ2-7, so the J call may be wrong. CDR3 length equals 15 residues. The germline CDR1 and CDR2 sequences are SGDLS and YYNGEE. In nucleotides, the CDR3 is TGTGCCAGCAGCGTAGGACAGGACAACTCCTACGAGCAGTACTTC. This encodes CASSVGQDNSYEQYF.

This clone was counted once. This chain links TRBV27 with TRBJ2-7; no firm D call. V was pared by 8 bases and J by 4 bases, with 6 bases between. The germline V gene encodes CDR1 MNHEY and CDR2 SMNVEV (reference sequence). The CDR3 is 10 residues long. CDR3 nucleotide sequence: TGTGCCAGCGGCCGATACGAGCAGTACTTC. Protein sequence: CASGRYEQYF.

The chain carries TRBV6-5 and TRBJ1-1; no firm D call. Per germline, CDR1 MNHEY and CDR2 SVGAGI. The CDR3 contains 14 residues. Between the trimmed V and J ends, which lost 7 bases and 3 bases, there was a span of 15 bases. Here the CDR3 reads CASKAGKGYTEAFF. In DNA form, the CDR3 reads TGTGCCAGCAAGGCCGGGAAGGGTTACACTGAAGCTTTCTTT.

The chain combines TRBV6-5 with TRBJ1-1; 7 nucleotides agree with TRBD1. CDR3 size: 15 residues. With V trimmed by 2 bases and J by 4 bases, 7 bases remained unmatched. Germline values: CDR1 MNHEY, CDR2 SVGAGI. The CDR3 loop reads CASSYRTGLSTEAFF. The CDR3, as DNA: TGTGCCAGCAGTTACCGGACAGGTCTTAGCACTGAAGCTTTCTTT.

The chain carries TRBV19 and TRBJ1-3; D unclear. The V gene's germline CDR1 is LNHDA and CDR2 SQIVND (reference sequence). Trimming shortened V by 1 base and J by 1 base, and 5 bases separated the two germline ends. CDR3 length equals 14 residues. In DNA form, the CDR3 reads TGTGCCAGTAGTATAGCTTCTTCTGGAAACACCATATATTTT. Amino acid sequence: CASSIASSGNTIYF. Complete variable domain (other parts from reference TRBV19 and TRBJ1-3): DGGITQSPKYLFRKEGQNVTLSCEQNLNHDAMYWYRQDPGQGLRLIYYSQIVNDFQKGDIAEGYSVSREKKESFPLTVTSAQKNPTAFYLCASSIASSGNTIYFGEGSWLTVV.